These 5 T cell receptor beta chains came from one sample sequenced in a study of blood T cell repertoires in COVID-19. Repertoires were generated with immunoSEQ multiplex PCR, while TCRdb's copy carries only in-frame clones and drops some. The sample carries about 670,000 clones, just under 90% recorded once. The sequencing input was peripheral blood. The source is a woman between 18 and 29 years old with acute or convalescent COVID-19.

This clone was detected only a few times. DNA of the CDR3: TGTGCCAGCAGCAAGAGGGTCCGAGGGAACACTGAAGCTTTCTTT. Translation: CASSKRVRGNTEAFF. V gene TRBV21-1 combines with J gene TRBJ1-1. TRBV21-1 is flagged as a pseudogene. The CDR3 totals 15 residues.

J is TRBJ2-5 and V is TRBV3-1 (or the pseudogene TRBV3-2); 10 nucleotides match TRBD2. Germline V lookup: CDR1 LGHDT, CDR2 YNNKEL (reference sequence). Trimming at V came to 3 bases and at J to 3 bases, leaving 10 bases not matched to a gene. This CDR3 contains 17 residues. This CDR3 reads CASSQHSGLASKETQYF. CDR3 in DNA: TGTGCCAGCAGCCAGCATTCGGGACTAGCGTCCAAAGAGACCCAGTACTTC.

This rearrangement joins TRBV6-5 to TRBJ2-5; D is unclear. CDR1 MNHEY and CDR2 SVGAGI come from the germline V gene. Trimming stripped 8 bases from V and 5 bases from J, with 18 bases between. The CDR3 consists of 14 residues. CDR3 nucleotides: TGTGCCAGCCTTAACGAACCCTCGGAGGAGACCCAGTACTTC. It specifies CASLNEPSEETQYF.

CDR3 sequence reads: CAWSLQGTAGELFF. The CDR3 DNA reads TGTGCCTGGAGTCTACAGGGCACGGCCGGGGAGCTGTTTTTT. The chain employs TRBV30 and TRBJ2-2; perhaps TRBD1 as D (6 bases). The germline V gene encodes CDR1 GTSNPN and CDR2 SVGIG (reference sequence). V gave up 2 bases and J gave up 6 bases, with 13 bases separating them. The CDR3 consists of 14 residues.

In DNA, the CDR3 is TGTGCCAGCAGAACCCGGGACAGCACCTATCAGCCCCAGCATTTT. Its translation is CASRTRDSTYQPQHF. The chain joins TRBV28 to TRBJ1-5; TRBD1 aligns across 7 bases. Germline assignment: CDR1 MDHEN and CDR2 SYDVKM. Trimming removed 6 bases from V and 5 bases from J; junction bases left unmatched: 10. This CDR3 is built from 15 residues.